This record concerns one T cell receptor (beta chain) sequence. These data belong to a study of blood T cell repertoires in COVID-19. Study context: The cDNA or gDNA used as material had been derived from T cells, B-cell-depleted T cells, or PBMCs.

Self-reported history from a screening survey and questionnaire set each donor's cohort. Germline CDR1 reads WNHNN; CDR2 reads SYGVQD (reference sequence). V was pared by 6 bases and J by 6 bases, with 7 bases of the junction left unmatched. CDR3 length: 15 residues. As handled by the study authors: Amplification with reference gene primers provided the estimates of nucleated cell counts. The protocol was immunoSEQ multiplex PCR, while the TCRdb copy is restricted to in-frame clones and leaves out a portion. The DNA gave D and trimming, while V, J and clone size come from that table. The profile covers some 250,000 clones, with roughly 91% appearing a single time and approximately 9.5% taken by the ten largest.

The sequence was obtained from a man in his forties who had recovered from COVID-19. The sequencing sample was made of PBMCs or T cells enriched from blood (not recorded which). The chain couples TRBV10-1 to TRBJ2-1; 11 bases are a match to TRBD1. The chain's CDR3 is CASSRGTGGSNEQFF. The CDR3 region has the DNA TGCGCCAGCAGCCGCGGGACAGGGGGAAGCAATGAGCAGTTCTTC.